This entry lists 14 T cell receptor beta chains sequenced from one sample in a study of OX40 agonist ivuxolimab in advanced cancers. The table came from immunoSEQ multiplex PCR; TCRdb's copy has only in-frame clones and leaves some out. The table lists about 81,000 clones, 70% to 90% of them singletons. The sequencing here drew on CD4+ or CD8+ T cells sorted from blood, taken in a trial of the OX40 agonist ivuxolimab. Source of these receptors: an adult with an advanced solid tumor such as melanoma, head and neck, liver or kidney cancer.

V usage is TRBV27 and J usage is TRBJ1-1; D remains unclear. V was cut by 6 bases and J by 1 base, with 18 bases left in between. The CDR3 covers 16 residues. Germline assignment: CDR1 MNHEY and CDR2 SMNVEV (reference sequence). The CDR3 nucleotides read TGTGCCAGCAGACGTCAAGGCGGCCCATCGAACACTGAAGCTTTCTTT. Protein: CASRRQGGPSNTEAFF.

The rearrangement uses TRBV18 and TRBJ2-3; D not resolved. Per germline, CDR1 KGHSH and CDR2 LQKENI. This CDR3 region has 16 residues. V was shortened by 3 bases and J by 2 bases, with 15 bases between the two germline ends. Here the CDR3 DNA reads TGTGCCAGCTCACCGCAAAGGGCCAGCTCCACAGATACGCAGTATTTT. It codes for CASSPQRASSTDTQYF.

The rearrangement uses TRBV5-6 and TRBJ1-5; 8 nucleotides align to TRBD1. The CDR3 totals 19 residues. J was trimmed by 5 bases and V by 0 bases; bases with no gene match: 16. CDR1 and CDR2 from the germline V gene are SGHDT and YYEEEE. Here the CDR3 DNA reads TGTGCCAGCAGCTTGGCTACGGGACAGGAAGGTTTTTGGGATCAGCCCCAGCATTTT. Translated: CASSLATGQEGFWDQPQHF.

J is TRBJ2-3 and V is TRBV28, with no clear D. Trimming took 4 bases from V and 0 from J, leaving 8 bases between them. The germline gives CDR1 MDHEN, CDR2 SYDVKM. CDR3 size: 14 residues. CDR3 protein: CASSSSGSTDTQYF. DNA of the CDR3: TGTGCCAGCAGTTCTAGTGGGAGCACAGATACGCAGTATTTT.

The chain combines TRBV29-1 with TRBJ1-2; possible D gene TRBD1, 5 bases. The germline V and J ends were trimmed by 6 bases and 2 bases, with 16 bases remaining between them. This CDR3 is built from 14 residues. Germline V gene sequence: CDR1 SQVTM, CDR2 ANQGSEA. The CDR3 nucleotides read TGCAGCGTGGGGGGTGGGACGGGGAACTATGGCTACACCTTC. Translating gives CSVGGGTGNYGYTF.

This clone is a singleton in its sample. The DNA for the CDR3 is TGTGCCAGCAGCAAAGAGAGACAAGAGACCCAGTACTTC. Residues: CASSKERQETQYF. The chain couples TRBV7-3 to TRBJ2-5, with D unresolved. Germline V lookup: CDR1 SGHTA, CDR2 FQGTGA. The CDR3 is 13 amino acids. Trimming removed 5 bases from V and 2 bases from J, with 9 bases in between.

The rearrangement links TRBV19 to TRBJ2-2; tentatively, D is TRBD1 (5 bases). Trimming removed 8 bases from V and 0 bases from J, with 19 bases in between. CDR1 LNHDA and CDR2 SQIVND come from the germline V gene (reference sequence). This CDR3 is built from 17 residues. The CDR3 DNA follows: TGTGCCAGTGCGAGATTAGACAGCAGGTCGAACACCGGGGAGCTGTTTTTT. Protein: CASARLDSRSNTGELFF.

The chain couples TRBV5-5 to TRBJ2-2, with no clear D. There are 14 residues in the CDR3. Trimming took off 0 bases at V and 4 bases at J, with 7 bases between the two ends. Germline CDR1 is SGHKS and CDR2 is YYEKEE (reference sequence). The CDR3 DNA sequence: TGTGCCAGCAGCTTGGGATCGGGCACCGGGGAGCTGTTTTTT. Residues: CASSLGSGTGELFF.

The chain carries TRBV7-8 and TRBJ1-5; D is undetermined. Trimming shortened V by 2 bases and J by 4 bases, and 9 bases separated the two germline ends. Germline-derived CDR1 and CDR2 are SGHVS and FQNEAQ. The length of the CDR3 is 14 residues. CDR3 DNA sequence: TGTGCCAGCAGCTTAATCTCGGGGAATCAGCCCCAGCATTTT. Translated, it gives CASSLISGNQPQHF.

Here the CDR3 reads CAIRSASEQYF. The CDR3 nucleotides are TGTGCCATCAGGTCCGCGAGCGAGCAGTACTTC. The chain links TRBV10-3 to TRBJ2-7; D ambiguous. CDR1 ENHRY and CDR2 SYGVKD come from the germline V gene. V was clipped by 6 bases and J by 6 bases, with 9 bases between them. The CDR3 runs 11 residues.

The genes are TRBV6-1 and TRBJ1-6; weak D call: TRBD1 (5 bases). Germline CDR1 reads MNHNS; CDR2 reads SASEGT. The V gene lost 6 bases and the J gene lost 7 bases, with 13 bases spanning the gap. The length of the CDR3 is 14 residues. CDR3 sequence: CASRSGTSNSPLHF. The CDR3 coding sequence is TGTGCCAGCAGGTCGGGGACCTCCAATTCACCCCTCCACTTT.

The chain combines TRBV5-4 with TRBJ2-6; D not certain. The V end lost 2 bases, the J end lost 1 base, and 16 bases lay between the germline ends. CDR1 is SGHNT and CDR2 is YYREEE in the germline V gene (reference sequence). This CDR3 comprises 18 residues. The CDR3 here is CASSLISVVRSGANVLTF. The CDR3 coding sequence is TGTGCCAGCAGCTTAATAAGCGTGGTTAGATCTGGGGCCAACGTCCTGACTTTC.

This clone was seen a single time. This chain connects TRBV7-2 to TRBJ2-5, with a possible D match to TRBD1 (6 bases). There are 13 residues in the CDR3. In germline, CDR1 is SGHTA, CDR2 FQGNSA. Trimming removed 6 bases from V and 5 bases from J, with 13 bases in between. The CDR3 DNA follows: TGTGCCAGCAGTACGGGACATTGGGAGACCCAGTACTTC. Translated: CASSTGHWETQYF.

The genes are TRBV9 and TRBJ1-2; 8 positions agree with TRBD1. The CDR3 totals 15 residues. Germline assignment: CDR1 SGDLS and CDR2 YYNGEE. V was pared by 4 bases and J by 5 bases, with 10 bases of the junction left unmatched. Here the CDR3 DNA reads TGTGCCAGCAGCCCTCAGGGGGCGCGGGGATATGGCTACACCTTC. Translation: CASSPQGARGYGYTF.